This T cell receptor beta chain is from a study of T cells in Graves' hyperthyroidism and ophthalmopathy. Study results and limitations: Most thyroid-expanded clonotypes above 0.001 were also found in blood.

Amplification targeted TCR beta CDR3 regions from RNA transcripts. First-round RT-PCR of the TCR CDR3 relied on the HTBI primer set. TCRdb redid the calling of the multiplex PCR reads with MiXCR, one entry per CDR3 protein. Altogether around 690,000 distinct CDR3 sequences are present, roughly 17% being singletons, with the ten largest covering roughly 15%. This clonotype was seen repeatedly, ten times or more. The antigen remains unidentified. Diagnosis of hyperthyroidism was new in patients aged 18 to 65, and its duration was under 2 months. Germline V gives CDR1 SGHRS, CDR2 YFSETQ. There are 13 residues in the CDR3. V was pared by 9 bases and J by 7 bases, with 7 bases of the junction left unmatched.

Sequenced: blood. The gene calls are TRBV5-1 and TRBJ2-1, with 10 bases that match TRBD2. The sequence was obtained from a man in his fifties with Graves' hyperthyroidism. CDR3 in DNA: TGCGCCATCTCTAGCGGGAGTAGGAATGAGCAGTTCTTC. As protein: CAISSGSRNEQFF.